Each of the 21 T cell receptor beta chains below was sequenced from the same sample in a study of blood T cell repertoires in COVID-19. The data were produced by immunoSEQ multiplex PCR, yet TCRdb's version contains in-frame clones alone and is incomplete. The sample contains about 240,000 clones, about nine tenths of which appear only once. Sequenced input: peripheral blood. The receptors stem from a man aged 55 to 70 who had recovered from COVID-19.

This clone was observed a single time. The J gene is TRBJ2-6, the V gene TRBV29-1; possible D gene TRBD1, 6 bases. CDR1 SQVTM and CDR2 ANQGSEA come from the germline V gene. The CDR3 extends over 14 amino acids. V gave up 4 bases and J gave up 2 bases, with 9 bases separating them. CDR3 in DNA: TGCAGCGTTGGGTACAGGGCTGGGGCCAACGTCCTGACTTTC. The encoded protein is CSVGYRAGANVLTF.

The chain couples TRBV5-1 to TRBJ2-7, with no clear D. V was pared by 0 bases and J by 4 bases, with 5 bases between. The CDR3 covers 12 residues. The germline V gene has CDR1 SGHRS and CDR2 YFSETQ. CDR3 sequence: CASSLGEYEQYF. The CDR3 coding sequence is TGCGCCAGCAGCTTGGGAGAGTACGAGCAGTACTTC.

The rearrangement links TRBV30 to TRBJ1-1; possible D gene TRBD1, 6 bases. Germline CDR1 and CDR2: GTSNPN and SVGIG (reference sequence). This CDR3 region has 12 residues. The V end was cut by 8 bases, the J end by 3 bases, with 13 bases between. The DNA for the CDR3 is TGTGCCGGACAACAGGGTTACACTGAAGCTTTCTTT. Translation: CAGQQGYTEAFF. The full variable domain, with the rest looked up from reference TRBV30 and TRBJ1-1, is SQTIHQWPATLVQPVGSPLSLECTVEGTSNPNLYWYRQAAGRGLQLLFYSVGIGQISSEVPQNLSASRPQDRQFILSSKKLLLSDSGFYLCAGQQGYTEAFFGQGTRLTVV.

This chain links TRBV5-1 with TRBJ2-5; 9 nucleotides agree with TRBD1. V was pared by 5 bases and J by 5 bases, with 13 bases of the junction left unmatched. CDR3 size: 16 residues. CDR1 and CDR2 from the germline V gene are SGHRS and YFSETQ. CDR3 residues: CASRRGPGQGEETQYF. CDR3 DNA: TGCGCCAGCAGAAGAGGACCGGGACAGGGCGAGGAGACCCAGTACTTC.

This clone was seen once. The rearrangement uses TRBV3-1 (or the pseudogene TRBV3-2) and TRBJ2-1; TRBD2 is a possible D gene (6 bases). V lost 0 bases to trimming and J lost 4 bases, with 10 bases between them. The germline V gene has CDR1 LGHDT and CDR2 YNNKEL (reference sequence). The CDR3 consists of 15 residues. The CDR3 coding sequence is TGTGCCAGCAGCCAAGAACTAGCAGTGTACAATGAGCAGTTCTTC. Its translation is CASSQELAVYNEQFF.

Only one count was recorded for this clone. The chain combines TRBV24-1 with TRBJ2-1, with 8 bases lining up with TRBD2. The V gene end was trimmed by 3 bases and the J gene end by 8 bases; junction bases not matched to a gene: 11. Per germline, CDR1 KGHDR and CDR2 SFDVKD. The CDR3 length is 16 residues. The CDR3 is CATSDRGTRGGHEQFF. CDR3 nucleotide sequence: TGTGCCACCAGTGATCGTGGGACTAGGGGTGGCCATGAGCAGTTCTTC.

CDR3 DNA: TGTGCCAGCAGCTTAGATGTACAGAGCTCCTACGAGCAGTACTTC. This gives the protein CASSLDVQSSYEQYF. The chain has TRBV7-2 and TRBJ2-7; no definite D call. The CDR3 loop spans 15 amino acids. The germline gives CDR1 SGHTA, CDR2 FQGNSA. Trimming stripped 1 base from V and 0 bases from J, with 10 bases between.

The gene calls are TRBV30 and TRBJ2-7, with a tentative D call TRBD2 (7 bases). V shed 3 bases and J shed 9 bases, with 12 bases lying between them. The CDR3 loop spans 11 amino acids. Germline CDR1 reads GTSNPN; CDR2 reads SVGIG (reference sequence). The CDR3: CAWRRGPMQYF. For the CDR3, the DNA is TGTGCCTGGAGGCGGGGGCCGATGCAGTACTTC.

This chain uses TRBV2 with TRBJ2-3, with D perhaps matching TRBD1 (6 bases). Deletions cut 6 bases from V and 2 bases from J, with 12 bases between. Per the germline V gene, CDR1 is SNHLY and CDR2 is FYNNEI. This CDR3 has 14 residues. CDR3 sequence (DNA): TGTGCCAGCAGCGCCACAGGGCCCACAGATACGCAGTATTTT. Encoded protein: CASSATGPTDTQYF.

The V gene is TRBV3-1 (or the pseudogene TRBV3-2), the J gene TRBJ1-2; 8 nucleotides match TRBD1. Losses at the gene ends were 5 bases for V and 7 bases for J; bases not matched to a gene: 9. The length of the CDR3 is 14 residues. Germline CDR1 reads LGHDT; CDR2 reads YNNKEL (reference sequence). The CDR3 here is CASSYLGQGVGYTF. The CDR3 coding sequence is TGTGCCAGCAGCTATCTAGGACAGGGAGTTGGCTACACCTTC.

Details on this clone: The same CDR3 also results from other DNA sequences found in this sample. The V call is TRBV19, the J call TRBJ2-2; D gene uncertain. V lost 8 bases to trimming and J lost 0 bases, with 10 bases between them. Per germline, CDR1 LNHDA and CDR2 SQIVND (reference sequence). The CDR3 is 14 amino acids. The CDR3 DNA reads TGTGCCAGTCGAGGCCAGACGAACACCGGGGAGCTGTTTTTT. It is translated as CASRGQTNTGELFF.

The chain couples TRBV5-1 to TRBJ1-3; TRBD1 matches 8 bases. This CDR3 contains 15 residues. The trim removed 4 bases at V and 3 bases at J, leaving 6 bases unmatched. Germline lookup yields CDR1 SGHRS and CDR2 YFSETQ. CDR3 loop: CASSEGQVHGNTIYF. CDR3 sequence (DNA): TGCGCCAGCAGCGAGGGACAGGTCCATGGAAACACCATATATTTT.

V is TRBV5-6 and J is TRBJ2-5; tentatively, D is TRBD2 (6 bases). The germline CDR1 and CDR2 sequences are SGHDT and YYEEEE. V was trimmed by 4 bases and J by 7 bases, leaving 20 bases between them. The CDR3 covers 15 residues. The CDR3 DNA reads TGTGCCAGCAGCCGCGACCGGGGGAGCGCCGGGACCCAGTACTTC. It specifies CASSRDRGSAGTQYF. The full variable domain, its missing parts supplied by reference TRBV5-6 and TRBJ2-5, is DAGVTQSPTHLIKTRGQQVTLRCSPKSGHDTVSWYQQALGQGPQFIFQYYEEEERQRGNFPDRFSGHQFPNYSSELNVNALLLGDSALYLCASSRDRGSAGTQYFGPGTRLLVL.

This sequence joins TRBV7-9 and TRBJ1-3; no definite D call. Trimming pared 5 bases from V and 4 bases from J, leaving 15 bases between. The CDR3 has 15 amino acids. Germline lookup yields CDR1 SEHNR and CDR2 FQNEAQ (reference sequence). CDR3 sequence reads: CASSHGLRFGNTIYF. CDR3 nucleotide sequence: TGTGCCAGCAGCCATGGTCTACGGTTCGGAAACACCATATATTTT.

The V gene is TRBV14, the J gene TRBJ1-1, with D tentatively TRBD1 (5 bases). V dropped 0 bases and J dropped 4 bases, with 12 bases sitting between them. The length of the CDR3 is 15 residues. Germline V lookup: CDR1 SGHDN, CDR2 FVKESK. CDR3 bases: TGTGCCAGCAGCCAAGATCGGCGGGGCAGCACTGAAGCTTTCTTT. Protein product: CASSQDRRGSTEAFF.

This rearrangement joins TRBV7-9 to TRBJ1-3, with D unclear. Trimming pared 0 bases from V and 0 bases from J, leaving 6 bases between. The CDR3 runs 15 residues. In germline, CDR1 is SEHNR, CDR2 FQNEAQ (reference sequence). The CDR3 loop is CASSLASLSGNTIYF. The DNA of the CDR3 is TGTGCCAGCAGCTTAGCCTCCCTCTCTGGAAACACCATATATTTT.

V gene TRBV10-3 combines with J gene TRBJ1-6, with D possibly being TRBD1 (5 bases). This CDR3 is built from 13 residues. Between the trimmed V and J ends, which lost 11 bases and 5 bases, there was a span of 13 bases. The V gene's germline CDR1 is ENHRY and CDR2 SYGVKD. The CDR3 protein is CASGGAHNSPLHF. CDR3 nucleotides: TGTGCCTCCGGAGGGGCCCATAATTCACCCCTCCACTTT.

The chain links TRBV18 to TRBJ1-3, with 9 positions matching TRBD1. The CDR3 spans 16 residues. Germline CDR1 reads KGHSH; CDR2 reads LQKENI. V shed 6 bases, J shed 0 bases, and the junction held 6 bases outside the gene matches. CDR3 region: CASSPGQGSSGNTIYF. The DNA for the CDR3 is TGTGCCAGCTCTCCGGGACAGGGAAGCTCTGGAAACACCATATATTTT. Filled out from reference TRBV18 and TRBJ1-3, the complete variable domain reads NAGVMQNPRHLVRRRGQEARLRCSPMKGHSHVYWYRQLPEEGLKFMVYLQKENIIDESGMPKERFSAEFPKEGPSILRIQQVVRGDSAAYFCASSPGQGSSGNTIYFGEGSWLTVV.

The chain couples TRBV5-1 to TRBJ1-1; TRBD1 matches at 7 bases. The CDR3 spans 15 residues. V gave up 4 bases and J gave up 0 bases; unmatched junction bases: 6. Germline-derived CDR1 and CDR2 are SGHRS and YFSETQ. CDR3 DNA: TGCGCCAGCAGCCAAACCGGGACAGTGAACACTGAAGCTTTCTTT. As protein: CASSQTGTVNTEAFF.

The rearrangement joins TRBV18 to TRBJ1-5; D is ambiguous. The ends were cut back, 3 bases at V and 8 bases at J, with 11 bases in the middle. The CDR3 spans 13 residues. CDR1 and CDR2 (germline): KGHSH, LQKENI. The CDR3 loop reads CASSPARTEPQHF. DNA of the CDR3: TGTGCCAGCTCACCGGCCAGGACTGAGCCCCAGCATTTT.

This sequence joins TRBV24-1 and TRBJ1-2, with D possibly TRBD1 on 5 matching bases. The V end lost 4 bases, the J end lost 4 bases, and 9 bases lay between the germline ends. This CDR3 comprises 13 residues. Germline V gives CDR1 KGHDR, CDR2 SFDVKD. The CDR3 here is CATSEPDSYGYTF. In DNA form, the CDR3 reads TGTGCCACCAGTGAACCTGACAGCTATGGCTACACCTTC.